This TCR beta chain came from a study of radiotherapy plus CTLA-4 blockade in lung cancer. Method: immunoSEQ multiplex PCR; TCRdb's copy keeps in-frame clones and lacks some. The table shows 50,000 to 85,000 clones, with about 80% occurring only once. Worth noting for this clone: Its antigen is unidentified.

Broader study findings: After radiotherapy and ipilimumab, tumor-derived clones expanded in peripheral blood.

Germline lookup yields CDR1 MNHNS and CDR2 SASEGT. This CDR3 is built from 14 residues. Focal radiation plus CTLA-4 blockade with ipilimumab was given to patients with chemo-refractory metastatic non-small-cell lung cancer. This clonotype was obtained from a human donor with non-small cell lung cancer who had a partial response to radiotherapy plus ipilimumab. The gene calls are TRBV6-1 and TRBJ2-5; D perhaps matches TRBD2 (5 bases). The J call is uncertain, as TRBJ2-7 better fits the DNA end. Sequenced material: peripheral blood, taken from a patient treated with radiotherapy plus ipilimumab. This chain's CDR3 is CASTKVARTDEQYF. The CDR3 bases are TGTGCCAGCACAAAGGTAGCGAGGACGGACGAGCAGTACTTC.